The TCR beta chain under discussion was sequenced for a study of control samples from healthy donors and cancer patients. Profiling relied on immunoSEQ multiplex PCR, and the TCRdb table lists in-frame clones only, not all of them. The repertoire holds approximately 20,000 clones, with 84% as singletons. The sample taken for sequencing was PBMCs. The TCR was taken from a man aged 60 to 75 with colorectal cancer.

The DNA of the CDR3 is TGTGCCAGCAGCGTAGAGGTGGACGCTACTTATGGCTACACCTTC. It translates to CASSVEVDATYGYTF. V gene TRBV9 combines with J gene TRBJ1-2; D ambiguous. Germline V CDR1 and CDR2: SGDLS, YYNGEE. V lost 0 bases and J 5 bases, leaving 14 bases between the germline ends. This CDR3 contains 15 residues.